The 20 T cell receptor beta chains in this list originate from one sample, sequenced in a study of Graves' ophthalmopathy and Graves' hyperthyroidism. The sequenced template was RNA, covering the TCR beta CDR3 region. The library came from an HTBI-primed first-round RT-PCR and a second-round multiplex PCR. TCRdb re-analysed the multiplex PCR reads in MiXCR, keeping a single row per CDR3 protein. The sample shows over 150,000 distinct CDR3 sequences, roughly two fifths of them seen only once. Sequencing input: peripheral blood. The receptor source for this set is a middle-aged woman with Graves' ophthalmopathy.

The table lists this clonotype with many counts. The chain has TRBV30 and TRBJ1-5, with a weak D call TRBD1 (5 bases). The V end lost 2 bases, the J end lost 3 bases, and 8 bases lay between the germline ends. The CDR3 contains 13 residues. CDR1 is GTSNPN, CDR2 SVGIG, per germline (reference sequence). The DNA for the CDR3 is TGTGCCTGGAGTCGACAGTACAATCAGCCCCAGCATTTT. It translates to CAWSRQYNQPQHF. The entire variable domain, with the rest obtained from reference TRBV30 and TRBJ1-5, is as follows: SQTIHQWPATLVQPVGSPLSLECTVEGTSNPNLYWYRQAAGRGLQLLFYSVGIGQISSEVPQNLSASRPQDRQFILSSKKLLLSDSGFYLCAWSRQYNQPQHFGDGTRLSIL.

This clonotype was recorded many times. The chain carries TRBV12-3 or TRBV12-4 and TRBJ1-3; TRBD1 might be the D (5 bases). The V and J ends lost 9 bases and 4 bases respectively, with 22 bases between them. This CDR3 has 16 amino acids. CDR3 nucleotide sequence: TGTGCCAGTTCAGAGACAGCGCGGGGTTTGGGAAACACCATATATTTT. As protein: CASSETARGLGNTIYF.

This sequence joins TRBV7-8 and TRBJ2-7; 8 nucleotides agree with TRBD2. Germline-derived CDR1 and CDR2 are SGHVS and FQNEAQ. The CDR3 is 16 amino acids. The trim removed 5 bases at V and 7 bases at J, leaving 16 bases unmatched. In nucleotides, the CDR3 is TGTGCCAGCAGCCCACGGGCGCTAGCGGGTCCCCGGGAGCAGTACTTC. Its protein is CASSPRALAGPREQYF.

This clonotype came up many times. The chain recombines TRBV7-9 with TRBJ1-1, with TRBD1 matching 11 bases. With 6 bases clipped from V and 4 bases from J, the junction kept 13 bases outside the gene matches. Germline V gene lookup returns CDR1 SEHNR and CDR2 FQNEAQ (reference sequence). This CDR3 spans 17 amino acids. The CDR3 sequence: CASRRTGGLKIITEAFF. The CDR3 DNA sequence: TGTGCCAGCAGACGGACAGGGGGCCTCAAGATTATCACTGAAGCTTTCTTT.

This clonotype was counted many times. The gene calls are TRBV19 and TRBJ1-1; TRBD1 might be the D (5 bases). The CDR3 is 14 amino acids. Trimming left V 3 bases short and J 4 bases short, with 12 bases between. Germline V CDR1 and CDR2: LNHDA, SQIVND (reference sequence). The CDR3 coding sequence is TGTGCCAGTAGTATCGACAGACTGAGCACTGAAGCTTTCTTT. Its translation: CASSIDRLSTEAFF.

There are many counts of this clonotype. This chain connects TRBV7-2 to TRBJ2-3; D is unclear. The CDR3 contains 11 residues. V was shortened by 7 bases and J by 0 bases, with 2 bases between the two germline ends. Germline V gene sequence: CDR1 SGHTA, CDR2 FQGNSA. The CDR3 bases are TGTGCCAGCACGAGCACAGATACGCAGTATTTT. Protein: CASTSTDTQYF.

This clonotype was seen repeatedly, ten times or more. The rearrangement links TRBV2 to TRBJ1-1; D is unclear. Germline values: CDR1 SNHLY, CDR2 FYNNEI. The V and J ends lost 4 bases and 3 bases respectively, with 9 bases between them. This CDR3 comprises 13 residues. The CDR3 DNA is TGTGCCAGCAGTGGTAGGAGGGACACTGAAGCTTTCTTT. Amino acids: CASSGRRDTEAFF.

This clonotype has only a few counts. This chain joins TRBV6-2 or TRBV6-3 and TRBJ1-1; D is ambiguous. From germline, CDR1 is MNHEY and CDR2 SVGEGT. The CDR3 covers 14 residues. V shed 7 bases and J shed 2 bases, with 14 bases lying between them. The CDR3 protein is CASKTPGINTEAFF. Here the CDR3 DNA reads TGTGCCAGCAAGACACCGGGGATAAACACTGAAGCTTTCTTT.

The chain is built from TRBV24-1 and TRBJ1-2; D is perhaps TRBD1 (5 bases). The CDR3 is made up of 11 amino acids. Germline V gives CDR1 KGHDR, CDR2 SFDVKD. V lost 9 bases and J lost 2, with 6 bases in between. In nucleotides, the CDR3 is TGTGCCACCGAGGGGAACTATGGCTACACCTTC. Protein product: CATEGNYGYTF.

There are many counts of this clonotype. V is TRBV28 and J is TRBJ2-6; no reliable D call. This CDR3 contains 15 residues. With 4 bases removed from V and 0 bases from J, the gap between germline ends came to 7 bases. Germline V gives CDR1 MDHEN, CDR2 SYDVKM. The CDR3 nucleotides read TGTGCCAGCAGTTCGCCTCGCTCTGGGGCCAACGTCCTGACTTTC. Residues: CASSSPRSGANVLTF.

This chain links TRBV7-6 with TRBJ2-7; 7 bases match TRBD1. With V trimmed by 5 bases and J by 3 bases, 10 bases remained unmatched. The germline CDR1 and CDR2 sequences are SGHVS and FNYEAQ. There are 15 residues in the CDR3. As DNA, the CDR3 is TGTGCCAGCAGCGACCCCAGGGGGAAAGACTACGAGCAGTACTTC. This sequence encodes CASSDPRGKDYEQYF.

V gene TRBV6-1 combines with J gene TRBJ2-7, with 10 bases that match TRBD1. CDR3 length: 15 residues. J lost 2 bases, V lost 7 bases, and 8 bases had no gene match. Germline assignment: CDR1 MNHNS and CDR2 SASEGT. The DNA of the CDR3 is TGTGCCAGCATCCCAGGGACAGGGGCGGCCTACGAGCAGTACTTC. Its translation is CASIPGTGAAYEQYF.

The gene calls are TRBV27 and TRBJ2-7; TRBD1 matches 8 bases. The CDR3 totals 15 residues. V gave up 4 bases and J gave up 4 bases; unmatched junction bases: 9. Germline CDR1 MNHEY, CDR2 SMNVEV (reference sequence). The CDR3 reads CASSSPRTGLYEQYF. CDR3 nucleotides: TGTGCCAGCAGTTCACCCCGGACAGGGTTGTACGAGCAGTACTTC.

This clonotype was seen ten or more times. V usage is TRBV5-1 and J usage is TRBJ1-1, with D possibly being TRBD1 (5 bases). CDR3 size: 15 residues. CDR1 is SGHRS, CDR2 YFSETQ, per germline. The V and J ends lost 0 bases and 2 bases respectively, with 11 bases between them. In DNA, the CDR3 is TGCGCCAGCAGCTTGGATTGGGGGGAAAACACTGAAGCTTTCTTT. The encoded protein is CASSLDWGENTEAFF.

The V call is TRBV12-3 or TRBV12-4, the J call TRBJ1-5; D is ambiguous. This CDR3 spans 13 amino acids. V was trimmed by 6 bases and J by 7 bases, leaving 13 bases between them. In DNA, the CDR3 is TGTGCCAGCAGCGTGGGTCTAGGGCAGCCCCAGCATTTT. This encodes CASSVGLGQPQHF.

This clonotype was seen ten or more times. This chain connects TRBV28 to TRBJ1-5; D not certain. This CDR3 region has 14 residues. Germline values: CDR1 MDHEN, CDR2 SYDVKM. The V end was cut by 6 bases, the J end by 2 bases, with 11 bases between. The CDR3 loop is CASRTRNGNQPQHF. In DNA form, the CDR3 reads TGTGCCAGCAGGACAAGGAATGGCAATCAGCCCCAGCATTTT.

This clonotype was recorded at least ten times. The rearrangement uses TRBV9 and TRBJ1-5; no reliable D call. This CDR3 has 14 amino acids. The V end lost 4 bases, the J end lost 0 bases, and 8 bases lay between the germline ends. Germline V gene lookup returns CDR1 SGDLS and CDR2 YYNGEE. CDR3 sequence reads: CASSPLGSNQPQHF. DNA of the CDR3: TGTGCCAGCAGCCCTCTGGGTAGCAATCAGCCCCAGCATTTT.

The V call is TRBV6-5, the J call TRBJ2-7; no clear D gene. This CDR3 is built from 10 residues. The V gene's germline CDR1 is MNHEY and CDR2 SVGAGI. The CDR3 DNA is TGTGATCAGAGATCCTACGAGCAGTACTTC. Translating it yields CDQRSYEQYF.

Here the CDR3 reads CASLRQYEQYF. CDR3 in DNA: TGTGCCAGCCTTCGGCAGTACGAGCAGTACTTC. The V gene is TRBV28, the J gene TRBJ2-7; D unclear. V lost 8 bases, J lost 4 bases, and 9 bases lay in between. Per germline, CDR1 MDHEN and CDR2 SYDVKM. CDR3 length: 11 amino acids. Combining the CDR3 with reference TRBV28 and TRBJ2-7 gives the whole variable domain DVKVTQSSRYLVKRTGEKVFLECVQDMDHENMFWYRQDPGLGLRLIYFSYDVKMKEKGDIPEGYSVSREKKERFSLILESASTNQTSMYLCASLRQYEQYFGPGTRLTVT.

In its sample, this clonotype was seen many times. V usage is TRBV2 and J usage is TRBJ2-2, with D maybe TRBD1 (5 bases). Trimming cost V 9 bases and J 1 base, with 9 bases left between them. The CDR3 has 13 amino acids. Germline V CDR1 and CDR2: SNHLY, FYNNEI. CDR3 sequence reads: CASKTENTGELFF. The CDR3, as DNA: TGTGCCAGTAAGACAGAGAACACCGGGGAGCTGTTTTTT.